This T cell receptor beta chain was sequenced during a study of OX40 agonist ivuxolimab in advanced cancers. Study details: Patients were infused with ivuxolimab every 2 weeks at 0.01 to 10 mg/kg.

The V segment lost 4 bases and the J segment 2 bases; nucleotides outside the gene matches: 4. From germline, CDR1 is SQVTM and CDR2 ANQGSEA. This CDR3 region has 13 residues. Blood draws occurred at baseline, cycle 4 day 1, and cycle 7 day 1. About this clone itself: Its antigen is undetermined.

Study-wide results and limits: Patients with a partial response at 0.1-3.0 mg/kg had among the lowest clonal expansion.

Profiling relied on immunoSEQ multiplex PCR, and the TCRdb table lists in-frame clones only, not all of them. Among about 40,000 clones listed, approximately 90% were seen once. The chain uses TRBV29-1 and TRBJ2-7; TRBD1 aligns across 8 bases. Sequencing used CD4+ or CD8+ T cells sorted from blood, obtained in a trial of the OX40 agonist ivuxolimab. This receptor was identified in an adult with an advanced solid tumor such as melanoma, head and neck, liver or kidney cancer. Written as DNA, the CDR3 is TGCAGCGTTGCGACAGGGGTGGCCTACGAGCAGTACTTC. Its translation is CSVATGVAYEQYF.